These T cell receptor beta chains were read from a single sample in a study of shared clonotypes between healthy human individuals. Libraries were prepared by immunoSEQ multiplex PCR; TCRdb keeps only in-frame clonotypes and omits some of them. The sample holds roughly 2.2 million clones, more than 80% seen once. The sequencing input was naive CD4+ T cells from PBMCs. The origin of the receptors is a man aged 18 to 30 in good health. Some clones in this sample may be carry-over from other donors' samples. Both conserved end residues are part of each CDR3. A D gene is named only where the DNA matches it firmly. Some rows have no size entry. The others give once, few or many, or a class for an expanded clone.

j_gene: TRBJ1-2
d_gene: NA
abundance: NA
v_gene: TRBV11-3
CDR3nt: TGTGCCAGCAGCTTCGACTGGGGGGGGCTACCGGCCCACTATGGCTACACCTTC
CDR3aa: CASSFDWGGLPAHYGYTF

j_gene: TRBJ2-1
d_gene: NA
abundance: NA
v_gene: TRBV4-2
CDR3nt: TGTGCCAGCAGCCAATTCGAAAGCCCGGGGTACAATGAGCAGTTCTTC
CDR3aa: CASSQFESPGYNEQFF

j_gene: TRBJ1-1
d_gene: NA
abundance: few
v_gene: TRBV30
CDR3nt: TGTGCCTGCGGACAGACTGAAGCTTTCTTT
CDR3aa: CACGQTEAFF

j_gene: TRBJ2-7
d_gene: NA
abundance: NA
v_gene: TRBV2
CDR3nt: TGTGCCAGCAGTGGGTTTATAGGGGACGAGCAGTACTTC
CDR3aa: CASSGFIGDEQYF

j_gene: TRBJ2-5
d_gene: NA
abundance: NA
v_gene: TRBV9
CDR3nt: TGTGCCAGCAGCGTAGGGTCACTAAGGGAGACCCAGTACTTC
CDR3aa: CASSVGSLRETQYF

j_gene: TRBJ1-5
d_gene: NA
abundance: NA
v_gene: TRBV18
CDR3nt: TGTGCCAGCTCACCAGGGGCAAATAGCAATCAGCCCCAGCATTTT
CDR3aa: CASSPGANSNQPQHF

j_gene: TRBJ1-5
d_gene: NA
abundance: NA
v_gene: TRBV27
CDR3nt: TGTGCCAGCAGGGACAGCCGTCGGGGACAGCCCCAGCATTTT
CDR3aa: CASRDSRRGQPQHF

j_gene: TRBJ2-3
d_gene: NA
abundance: once
v_gene: TRBV7-3
CDR3nt: TGTGCCAGCAGCTTCATTGGGGATACGCAGTATTTT
CDR3aa: CASSFIGDTQYF

j_gene: TRBJ1-1
d_gene: NA
abundance: NA
v_gene: TRBV18
CDR3nt: TGTGCCAGCTCGCTGGCCCTGAACACTGAAGCTTTCTTT
CDR3aa: CASSLALNTEAFF

j_gene: TRBJ2-3
d_gene: NA
abundance: NA
v_gene: TRBV14
CDR3nt: TGTGCCAGCAGCCAAGACCAGGGGCCCGATACGCAGTATTTT
CDR3aa: CASSQDQGPDTQYF

j_gene: TRBJ1-2
d_gene: NA
abundance: once
v_gene: TRBV25-1
CDR3nt: TGTGCCAGCAGTGACGACAGGTTCCCGTATGGCTACACCTTC
CDR3aa: CASSDDRFPYGYTF

j_gene: TRBJ1-1
d_gene: NA
abundance: NA
v_gene: TRBV28
CDR3nt: TGTGCCAGCAGTTTTATTAAGCGGGAGCACCTCACGGAAGCTTTCTTT
CDR3aa: CASSFIKREHLTEAFF

j_gene: TRBJ2-3
d_gene: NA
abundance: NA
v_gene: TRBV30
CDR3nt: TGTGCCTGGAGCATCCTAGCGATAGATACGCAGTATTTT
CDR3aa: CAWSILAIDTQYF

j_gene: TRBJ2-7
d_gene: NA
abundance: NA
v_gene: TRBV5-1
CDR3nt: TGCGCCAGCAGCTCCCCGATTCGGACCTACGAGCAGTACTTC
CDR3aa: CASSSPIRTYEQYF

j_gene: TRBJ2-7
d_gene: TRBD2
abundance: NA
v_gene: TRBV4-3
CDR3nt: TGCGCCAGCAGCCAAGATAATGGCCTAGCGGCGCACTACGAGCAGTACTTC
CDR3aa: CASSQDNGLAAHYEQYF

j_gene: TRBJ1-2
d_gene: TRBD1
abundance: NA
v_gene: TRBV5-6
CDR3nt: TGTGCCAGCGGACTCCGGGACAGGGATTCGCGTGGCTACACCTTC
CDR3aa: CASGLRDRDSRGYTF

j_gene: TRBJ2-1
d_gene: TRBD1
abundance: once
v_gene: TRBV30
CDR3nt: TGTGCCTGGAGGGCAGGGACAGGGGGATACAATGAGCAGTTCTTC
CDR3aa: CAWRAGTGGYNEQFF

j_gene: TRBJ2-1
d_gene: NA
abundance: NA
v_gene: TRBV9
CDR3nt: TGTGCCAGCAGCGTAGCTGGGGATCTTTCCTACAATGAGCAGTTCTTC
CDR3aa: CASSVAGDLSYNEQFF

j_gene: TRBJ1-4
d_gene: NA
abundance: NA
v_gene: TRBV6-1
CDR3nt: TGTGCCAGCGTCAGGGGAAATGAAAAACTGTTTTTT
CDR3aa: CASVRGNEKLFF

j_gene: TRBJ2-1
d_gene: TRBD2
abundance: NA
v_gene: TRBV7-9
CDR3nt: TGTGCCAGCAGCTTATCATTAGCGGGAGCTAAAGGTGAGCAGTTCTTC
CDR3aa: CASSLSLAGAKGEQFF

j_gene: TRBJ2-7
d_gene: TRBD2
abundance: few
v_gene: TRBV29-1
CDR3nt: TGCAGCGTTGAAGGGCTAGCGGGGCTATCCTACGAGCAGTACTTC
CDR3aa: CSVEGLAGLSYEQYF

j_gene: TRBJ1-4
d_gene: TRBD1
abundance: NA
v_gene: TRBV2
CDR3nt: TGTGCCAGTACAGGGGCGACTAATGAAAAACTGTTTTTT
CDR3aa: CASTGATNEKLFF

j_gene: TRBJ2-1
d_gene: TRBD2
abundance: NA
v_gene: TRBV29-1
CDR3nt: TGCAGCGTTGAAAGCCCCCCAGCGGGAGTGCTCAATGAGCAGTTCTTC
CDR3aa: CSVESPPAGVLNEQFF

j_gene: TRBJ2-7
d_gene: TRBD1
abundance: NA
v_gene: TRBV9
CDR3nt: TGTGCCAGCAGCTCCTCAGGACAGGGGAACTACGAGCAGTACTTC
CDR3aa: CASSSSGQGNYEQYF

j_gene: TRBJ1-2
d_gene: NA
abundance: NA
v_gene: TRBV30
CDR3nt: TGTGCCTGGTCCGGTAACTATGGCTACACCTTC
CDR3aa: CAWSGNYGYTF

j_gene: TRBJ2-1
d_gene: NA
abundance: NA
v_gene: TRBV5-1
CDR3nt: TGCGCCAGCAGCTTGGAAGCAGGGGTTACCTACAATGAGCAGTTCTTC
CDR3aa: CASSLEAGVTYNEQFF

j_gene: TRBJ1-5
d_gene: NA
abundance: NA
v_gene: TRBV19
CDR3nt: TGTGCCAGGGGAAGAGCTAGAGGAGAGACTCAGCCCCAGCATTTT
CDR3aa: CARGRARGETQPQHF

j_gene: TRBJ2-7
d_gene: TRBD2
abundance: NA
v_gene: TRBV5-1
CDR3nt: TGCGCCAGCAGCTTGGCTCTAGCGGGAGTAAGCGAGCAGTACTTC
CDR3aa: CASSLALAGVSEQYF

j_gene: TRBJ2-6
d_gene: NA
abundance: NA
v_gene: TRBV2
CDR3nt: TGTGCCAGCGAGAGAGGCAGCTCTGGGGCCAACGTCCTGACTTTC
CDR3aa: CASERGSSGANVLTF

j_gene: TRBJ1-6
d_gene: NA
abundance: NA
v_gene: TRBV5-4
CDR3nt: TGTGCCAGCAGCTTTGGGGTTCCACCCCTCCACTTT
CDR3aa: CASSFGVPPLHF

j_gene: TRBJ2-7
d_gene: NA
abundance: NA
v_gene: TRBV7-2
CDR3nt: TGTGCCAGCAGCTTAGTTCGGGGGTCGGGAAGCGAGCAGTACTTC
CDR3aa: CASSLVRGSGSEQYF

j_gene: TRBJ1-1
d_gene: NA
abundance: NA
v_gene: TRBV11-2
CDR3nt: TGTGCCAGCAGCTTAGGAGGCTTCCCAAGCACTGAAGCTTTCTTT
CDR3aa: CASSLGGFPSTEAFF

j_gene: TRBJ2-7
d_gene: TRBD1
abundance: NA
v_gene: TRBV7-2
CDR3nt: TGTGCCAGCAGCCTCCCAGACAGGGCCGTTGGGGAGCAGTACTTC
CDR3aa: CASSLPDRAVGEQYF

j_gene: TRBJ1-6
d_gene: NA
abundance: NA
v_gene: TRBV6-5
CDR3nt: TGTGCCAGCAGTTACGGATGGACAGCTAATTCACCCCTCCACTTT
CDR3aa: CASSYGWTANSPLHF

j_gene: TRBJ2-7
d_gene: NA
abundance: NA
v_gene: TRBV30
CDR3nt: TGTGCCTGGCGAAGACCCCAGTCCTTCTACGAGCAGTACTTC
CDR3aa: CAWRRPQSFYEQYF

j_gene: TRBJ2-2
d_gene: TRBD2
abundance: NA
v_gene: TRBV19
CDR3nt: TGTGCCAGTAGTATGACTAGCGGGGCCACCGGGGAGCTGTTTTTT
CDR3aa: CASSMTSGATGELFF

j_gene: TRBJ2-7
d_gene: TRBD1
abundance: NA
v_gene: TRBV28
CDR3nt: TGTGCCAGCAATGTCCCGGGACAGGGTTCCTACGAGCAGTACTTC
CDR3aa: CASNVPGQGSYEQYF

j_gene: TRBJ1-2
d_gene: TRBD1
abundance: NA
v_gene: TRBV28
CDR3nt: TGTGCCAGCACCCCACAGGGGGCCAACTATGGCTACACCTTC
CDR3aa: CASTPQGANYGYTF

j_gene: TRBJ1-2
d_gene: TRBD1
abundance: NA
v_gene: TRBV5-4
CDR3nt: TGTGCCAGCAGCCCGGGACAGTATGGCTACACCTTC
CDR3aa: CASSPGQYGYTF

j_gene: TRBJ2-5
d_gene: TRBD2
abundance: NA
v_gene: TRBV7-3
CDR3nt: TGTGCCAGCAGCGAAGCTTTTAGCGGGGGACAAGAGACCCAGTACTTC
CDR3aa: CASSEAFSGGQETQYF

j_gene: TRBJ2-5
d_gene: NA
abundance: NA
v_gene: TRBV28
CDR3nt: TGTGCCAGCAGCCAAAGGTTGAGAGAGACCCAGTACTTC
CDR3aa: CASSQRLRETQYF

j_gene: TRBJ2-2
d_gene: NA
abundance: few
v_gene: TRBV4-1
CDR3nt: TGCGCCAGCAGCCCACAGGCGAACACCGGGGAGCTGTTTTTT
CDR3aa: CASSPQANTGELFF

j_gene: TRBJ2-7
d_gene: NA
abundance: NA
v_gene: TRBV21-1
CDR3nt: TGTGCCAGCAGCAAAGGTCGCCGGAAGGAGTACGAGCAGTACTTC
CDR3aa: CASSKGRRKEYEQYF

j_gene: TRBJ2-1
d_gene: TRBD2
abundance: NA
v_gene: TRBV4-3
CDR3nt: TGCGCCAGCAGCTTGGCTGGACGCGGGAGGGCCTACAATGAGCAGTTCTTC
CDR3aa: CASSLAGRGRAYNEQFF

j_gene: TRBJ2-7
d_gene: TRBD1
abundance: NA
v_gene: TRBV7-9
CDR3nt: TGTGCCAGCAGCCGGCGCGACAGGGTCTCCTACGAGCAGTACTTC
CDR3aa: CASSRRDRVSYEQYF

j_gene: TRBJ1-1
d_gene: NA
abundance: NA
v_gene: TRBV29-1
CDR3nt: TGCAGCGCTGGGGCCCGCCTGGGCGACACTGAAGCTTTCTTT
CDR3aa: CSAGARLGDTEAFF